The present T cell receptor (beta chain) was sequenced within a study of Graves' ophthalmopathy and Graves' hyperthyroidism. Findings and caveats of the study: In blood, most expanded thyroid clonotypes above 0.001 frequency were also detected.

With a duration under 3 months, ophthalmopathy in the donors showed moderate-to-severe activity, CAS ≥3 and NOSPECS ≥4. Ineligible for inclusion were patients with other autoimmune diseases, uncontrolled infections, pregnancy or lactation. Serum thyroxine and TRAb, along with clinical symptoms, thyroid ultrasound and orbital computed tomography, were what diagnosis relied on. V was shortened by 5 bases and J by 5 bases, with 10 bases between the two germline ends. Germline V lookup: CDR1 SEHNR, CDR2 FQNEAQ (reference sequence). The CDR3 sequence is 13 residues long. This clonotype has more than one count but fewer than ten. Its antigen is unidentified. The study amplified TCR beta CDR3 regions using RNA transcripts. Second-round multiplex PCR came after a first-round RT-PCR that employed HTBI primers. MiXCR was run by TCRdb on the multiplex PCR reads, yielding one entry per CDR3 protein. In the table there are about 240,000 distinct CDR3 sequences, 45% of which are singletons.

The clonotype originates from an adult man with Graves' ophthalmopathy. Input material: peripheral blood. V gene TRBV7-9 combines with J gene TRBJ1-5; D unresolved. For the CDR3, the DNA is TGTGCCAGCAGCGGCGCCTCACATCAGCCCCAGCATTTT. It encodes CASSGASHQPQHF.